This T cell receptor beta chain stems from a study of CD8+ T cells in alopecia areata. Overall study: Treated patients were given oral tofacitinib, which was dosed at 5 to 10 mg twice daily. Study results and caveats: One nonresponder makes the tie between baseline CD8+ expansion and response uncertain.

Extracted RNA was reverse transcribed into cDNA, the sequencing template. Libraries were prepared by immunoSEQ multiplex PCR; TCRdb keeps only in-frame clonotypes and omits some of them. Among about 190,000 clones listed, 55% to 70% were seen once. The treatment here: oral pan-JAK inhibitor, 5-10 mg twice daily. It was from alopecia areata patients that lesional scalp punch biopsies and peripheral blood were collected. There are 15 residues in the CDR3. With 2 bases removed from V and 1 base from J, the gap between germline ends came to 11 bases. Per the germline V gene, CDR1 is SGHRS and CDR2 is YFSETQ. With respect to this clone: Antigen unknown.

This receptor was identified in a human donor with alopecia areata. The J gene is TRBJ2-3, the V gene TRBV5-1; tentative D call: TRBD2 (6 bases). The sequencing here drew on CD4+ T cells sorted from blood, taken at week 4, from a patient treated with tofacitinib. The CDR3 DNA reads TGCGCCAGCAGCTTAGAACTAGCTGGCACAGATACGCAGTATTTT. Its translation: CASSLELAGTDTQYF.